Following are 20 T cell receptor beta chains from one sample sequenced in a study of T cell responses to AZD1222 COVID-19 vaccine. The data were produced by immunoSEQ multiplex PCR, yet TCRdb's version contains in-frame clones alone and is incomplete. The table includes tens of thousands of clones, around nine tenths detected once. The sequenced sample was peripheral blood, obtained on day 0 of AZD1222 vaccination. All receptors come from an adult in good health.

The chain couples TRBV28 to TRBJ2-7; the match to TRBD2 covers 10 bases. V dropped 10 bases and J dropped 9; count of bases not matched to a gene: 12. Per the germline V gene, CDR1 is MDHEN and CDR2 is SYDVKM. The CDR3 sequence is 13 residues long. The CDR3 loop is CATISGRPQGQYF. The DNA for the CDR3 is TGTGCCACGATTAGCGGGAGGCCCCAGGGGCAGTACTTC.

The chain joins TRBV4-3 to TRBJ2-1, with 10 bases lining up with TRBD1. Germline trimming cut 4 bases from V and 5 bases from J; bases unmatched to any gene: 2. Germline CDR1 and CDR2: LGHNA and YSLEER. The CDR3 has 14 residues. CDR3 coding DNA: TGCGCCAGCAGCCTCGACAGGGGGCACAATGAGCAGTTCTTC. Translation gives CASSLDRGHNEQFF.

The CDR3 nucleotides read TGTGCCAGCAGCTTATGGGCCCGGGTGACTGAAGCTTTCTTT. Encoded protein: CASSLWARVTEAFF. The chain joins TRBV11-2 to TRBJ1-1; unclear D gene. The CDR3 contains 14 residues. Germline lookup yields CDR1 SGHAT and CDR2 FQNNGV. Trimming stripped 2 bases from V and 5 bases from J, with 12 bases between.

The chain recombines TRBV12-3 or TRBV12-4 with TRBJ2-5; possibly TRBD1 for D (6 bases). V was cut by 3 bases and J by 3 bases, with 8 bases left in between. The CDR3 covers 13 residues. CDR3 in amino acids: CASSFNREETQYF. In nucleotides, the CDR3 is TGTGCCAGCAGTTTCAACAGGGAAGAGACCCAGTACTTC.

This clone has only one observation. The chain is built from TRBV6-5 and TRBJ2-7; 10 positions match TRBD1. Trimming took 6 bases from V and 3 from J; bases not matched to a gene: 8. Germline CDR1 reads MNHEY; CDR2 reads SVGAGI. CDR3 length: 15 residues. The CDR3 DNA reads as TGTGCCAGCAGACCGTCCGGGACAGGGGACTACGAGCAGTACTTC. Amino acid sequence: CASRPSGTGDYEQYF.

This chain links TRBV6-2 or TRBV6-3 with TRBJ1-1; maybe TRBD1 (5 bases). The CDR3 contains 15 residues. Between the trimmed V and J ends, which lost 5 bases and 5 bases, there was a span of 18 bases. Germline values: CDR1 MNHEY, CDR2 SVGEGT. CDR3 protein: CASSPAGRVETEAFF. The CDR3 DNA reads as TGTGCCAGCAGTCCCGCCGGCAGGGTGGAAACTGAAGCTTTCTTT.

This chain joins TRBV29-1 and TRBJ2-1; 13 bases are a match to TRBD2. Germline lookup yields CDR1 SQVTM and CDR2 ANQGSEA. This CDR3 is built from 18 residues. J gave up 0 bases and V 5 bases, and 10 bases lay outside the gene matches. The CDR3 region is CSVLGLAGAESSYNEQFF. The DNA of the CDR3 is TGCAGCGTTCTTGGACTAGCGGGAGCCGAAAGCTCCTACAATGAGCAGTTCTTC.

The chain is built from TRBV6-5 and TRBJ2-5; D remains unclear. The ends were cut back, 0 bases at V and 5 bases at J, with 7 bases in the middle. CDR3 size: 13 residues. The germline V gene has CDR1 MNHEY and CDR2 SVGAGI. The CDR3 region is CASSYSAAETQYF. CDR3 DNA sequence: TGTGCCAGCAGTTACTCTGCAGCTGAGACCCAGTACTTC.

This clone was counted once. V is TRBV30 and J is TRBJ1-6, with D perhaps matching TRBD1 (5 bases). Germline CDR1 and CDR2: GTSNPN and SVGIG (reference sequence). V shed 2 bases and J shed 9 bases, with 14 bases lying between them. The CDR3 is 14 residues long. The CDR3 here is CAWSSRGHSSPLHF. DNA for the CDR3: TGTGCCTGGAGTTCCCGCGGACACAGTTCACCCCTCCACTTT.

The CDR3 nucleotides read TGTGCCAGCAGTAGGACTGGCGCCGTGAGGGAGCAGTACTTC. Encoded protein: CASSRTGAVREQYF. The chain is built from TRBV6-5 and TRBJ2-7, with a tentative D call TRBD2 (5 bases). The germline gives CDR1 MNHEY, CDR2 SVGAGI. This CDR3 spans 14 amino acids. Trimming took 5 bases from V and 7 from J, leaving 18 bases between them.

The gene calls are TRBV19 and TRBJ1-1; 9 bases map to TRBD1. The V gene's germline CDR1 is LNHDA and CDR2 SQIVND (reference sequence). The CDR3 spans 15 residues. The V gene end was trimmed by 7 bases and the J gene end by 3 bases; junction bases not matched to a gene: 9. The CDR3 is CASTHGTGIYTEAFF. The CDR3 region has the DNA TGTGCCAGTACCCATGGGACAGGGATCTACACTGAAGCTTTCTTT. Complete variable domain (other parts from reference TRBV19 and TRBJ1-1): DGGITQSPKYLFRKEGQNVTLSCEQNLNHDAMYWYRQDPGQGLRLIYYSQIVNDFQKGDIAEGYSVSREKKESFPLTVTSAQKNPTAFYLCASTHGTGIYTEAFFGQGTRLTVV.

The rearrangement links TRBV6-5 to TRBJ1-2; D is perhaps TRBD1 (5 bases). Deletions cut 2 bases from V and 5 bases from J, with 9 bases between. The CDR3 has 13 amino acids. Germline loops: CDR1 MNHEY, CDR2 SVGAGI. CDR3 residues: CASSYRGEYGYTF. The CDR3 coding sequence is TGTGCCAGCAGTTACAGGGGCGAATATGGCTACACCTTC.

The CDR3 region has the DNA TGTGCCAGCTCACCATCGGAGAACACTGAAGCTTTCTTT. Encoded protein: CASSPSENTEAFF. V is TRBV18 and J is TRBJ1-1; D not resolved. CDR1 and CDR2 from the germline V gene are KGHSH and LQKENI. The V and J ends lost 2 bases and 1 base respectively, with 5 bases between them. This CDR3 comprises 13 residues.

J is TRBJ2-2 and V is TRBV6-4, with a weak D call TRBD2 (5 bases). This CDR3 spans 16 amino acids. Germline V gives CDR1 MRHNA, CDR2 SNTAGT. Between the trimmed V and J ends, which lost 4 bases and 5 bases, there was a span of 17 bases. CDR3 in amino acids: CASSAQISRGTGELFF. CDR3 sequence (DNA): TGTGCCAGCAGTGCGCAAATATCTAGAGGGACCGGGGAGCTGTTTTTT.

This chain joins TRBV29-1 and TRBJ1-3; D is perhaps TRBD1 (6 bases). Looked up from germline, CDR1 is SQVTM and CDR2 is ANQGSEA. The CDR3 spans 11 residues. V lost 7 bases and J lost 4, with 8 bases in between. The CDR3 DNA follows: TGCAGCGGGGACATCGGAAACACCATATATTTT. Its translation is CSGDIGNTIYF.

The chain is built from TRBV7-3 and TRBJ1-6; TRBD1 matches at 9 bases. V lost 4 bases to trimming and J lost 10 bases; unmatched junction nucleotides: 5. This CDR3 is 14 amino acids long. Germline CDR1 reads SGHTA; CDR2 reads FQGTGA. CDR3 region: CASSWTGEDSPLHF. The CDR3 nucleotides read TGTGCCAGCAGCTGGACAGGGGAGGACTCACCCCTCCACTTT.

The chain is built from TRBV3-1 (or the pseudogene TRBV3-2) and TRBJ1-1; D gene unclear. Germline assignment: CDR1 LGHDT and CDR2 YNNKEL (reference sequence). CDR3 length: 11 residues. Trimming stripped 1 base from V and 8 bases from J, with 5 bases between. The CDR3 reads CASSQGREAFF. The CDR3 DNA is TGTGCCAGCAGCCAAGGCAGGGAAGCTTTCTTT.

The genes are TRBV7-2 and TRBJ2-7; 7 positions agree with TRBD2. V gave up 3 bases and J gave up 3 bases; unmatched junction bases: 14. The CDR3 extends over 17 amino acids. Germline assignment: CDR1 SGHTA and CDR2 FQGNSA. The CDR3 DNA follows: TGTGCCAGCAGCTTGCGGGAGAGCGGGAAAGGAGTCTACGAGCAGTACTTC. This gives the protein CASSLRESGKGVYEQYF. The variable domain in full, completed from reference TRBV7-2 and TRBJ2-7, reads GAGVSQSPSNKVTEKGKDVELRCDPISGHTALYWYRQSLGQGLEFLIYFQGNSAPDKSGLPSDRFSAERTGGSVSTLTIQRTQQEDSAVYLCASSLRESGKGVYEQYFGPGTRLTVT.

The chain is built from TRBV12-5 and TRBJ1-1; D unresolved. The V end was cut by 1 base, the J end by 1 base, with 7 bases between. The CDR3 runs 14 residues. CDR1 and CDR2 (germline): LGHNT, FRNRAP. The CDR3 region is CASGLGAPNTEAFF. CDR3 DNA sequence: TGTGCTAGTGGTTTGGGGGCCCCGAACACTGAAGCTTTCTTT.

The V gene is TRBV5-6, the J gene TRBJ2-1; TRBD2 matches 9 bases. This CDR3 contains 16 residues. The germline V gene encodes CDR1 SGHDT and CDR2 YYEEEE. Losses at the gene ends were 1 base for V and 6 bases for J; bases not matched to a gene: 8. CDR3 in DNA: TGTGCCAGCAGCTTGTTTAGCGGGAGTCAGTTCAATGAGCAGTTCTTC. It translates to CASSLFSGSQFNEQFF.